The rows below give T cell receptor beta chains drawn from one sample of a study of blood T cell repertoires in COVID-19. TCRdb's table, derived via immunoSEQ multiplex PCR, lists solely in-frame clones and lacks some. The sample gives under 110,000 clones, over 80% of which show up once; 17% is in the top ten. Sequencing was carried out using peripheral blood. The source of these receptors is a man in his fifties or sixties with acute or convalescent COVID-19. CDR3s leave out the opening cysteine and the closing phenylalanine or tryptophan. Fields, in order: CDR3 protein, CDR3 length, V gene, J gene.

ASSRGSYEQY	10	TRBV7-2	TRBJ2-7
ASRSWENYGYT	11	TRBV3-1/TRBV3-2	TRBJ1-2
ASSFNRGQPQH	11	TRBV5-4	TRBJ1-5
ASSRQSYEQY	10	TRBV2	TRBJ2-7
ASSLTGRSYEQY	12	TRBV28	TRBJ2-7
ASSLRGLGQGYEQY	14	TRBV19	TRBJ2-7
ATSDYRGQGHNEQF	14	TRBV24-1	TRBJ2-1
ASSAQITDNTEAF	13	TRBV7-8	TRBJ1-1
ATRTGVSYEQY	11	TRBV6-5	TRBJ2-7
ASSVRQGDSPLH	12	TRBV9	TRBJ1-6
ASSHSANTGELF	12	TRBV4-1	TRBJ2-2
ASSYYGTGDSPLH	13	TRBV6-6	TRBJ1-6
ASSELASGGHEQF	13	TRBV10-1	TRBJ2-1
AWRQPIHMNTEAF	13	TRBV30	TRBJ1-1
ASSPTGTSGETQY	13	TRBV19	TRBJ2-5
ASSLAGAEKLF	11	TRBV12-3/TRBV12-4	TRBJ1-4
ASSPGQRSEAF	11	TRBV18	TRBJ1-1
ASSISGDYGYT	11	TRBV19	TRBJ1-2
ASSLSRVPYEQY	12	TRBV28	TRBJ2-7
ASSEVAGRLNEQF	13	TRBV6-1	TRBJ2-1
ATRLIPYEQY	10	TRBV2	TRBJ2-7
ASSLIQGPLPNTEAF	15	TRBV11-3	TRBJ1-1
ASKATDFYEQY	11	TRBV27	TRBJ2-7
ASSGQTNTEAF	11	TRBV2	TRBJ1-1
ASSPDDSYYGYT	12	TRBV7-2	TRBJ1-2
ASSLDPPQGSYEQY	14	TRBV5-1	TRBJ2-7
ASSPSANEKLF	11	TRBV5-1	TRBJ1-4
ASSLAGGFKGDEQF	14	TRBV7-6	TRBJ2-1
ASGASYNEQF	10	TRBV10-1	TRBJ2-1
AWSPGGNYEQY	11	TRBV30	TRBJ2-7
ASSMTVTYEQY	11	TRBV5-1	TRBJ2-7
ASSVARLSSGNTIY	14	TRBV2	TRBJ1-3
ASSQRRETQY	10	TRBV3-1/TRBV3-2	TRBJ2-5
ASSPPGTGYTEAF	13	TRBV7-2	TRBJ1-1
ASSLGGRYEQY	11	TRBV13	TRBJ2-7
ASSGAGGLYEQY	12	TRBV9	TRBJ2-7